Shown below are 23 T cell receptor beta chains from a single sample sequenced in a study of identical twins. TCRdb ran MiXCR on the 5' RACE reads and lists one entry per CDR3 protein. The sample has about 730,000 distinct CDR3 sequences, 21% seen once; the top ten hold roughly 4.3%. These sequences were also reported in another study, on T cells expressing NK-cell markers.

Sample: PBMCs. Receptors were obtained from a young woman in good health.

The V call is TRBV7-9, the J call TRBJ2-5; TRBD2 matches 9 bases. The CDR3 extends over 13 amino acids. The ends lost 5 bases at V and 5 bases at J; junction bases unmatched: 3. Per germline, CDR1 SEHNR and CDR2 FQNEAQ (reference sequence). CDR3 in amino acids: CASSASGVETQYF. In nucleotides, the CDR3 is TGTGCCAGCAGCGCTAGCGGGGTTGAGACCCAGTACTTC.

The V and J genes are TRBV21-1 and TRBJ2-7; TRBD1 is the table's D call and was not checked against the DNA. TRBV21-1 is tagged as a pseudogene. CDR3 length equals 15 residues. The CDR3 DNA reads as TGTGCCAGCAGCAAAGGGGACAGCTCCCTGGGGGAGCAGTACTTC. This gives the protein CASSKGDSSLGEQYF.

This clonotype was seen more than once but under ten times. This chain uses TRBV20-1 with TRBJ2-5; no firm D call. The germline V gene has CDR1 DFQATT and CDR2 SNEGSKA (reference sequence). The CDR3 spans 13 residues. V lost 1 base and J 5 bases, leaving 11 bases between the germline ends. For the CDR3, the DNA is TGCAGTGCTAGAGGCGCCTTTGGGGAGACCCAGTACTTC. It specifies CSARGAFGETQYF.

This clonotype appeared once. V is TRBV27 and J is TRBJ2-1; no reliable D call. Trimming removed 9 bases from V and 8 bases from J, with 5 bases in between. Germline V lookup: CDR1 MNHEY, CDR2 SMNVEV (reference sequence). This CDR3 region has 9 residues. CDR3 in DNA: TGTGCCAGTTGGGATGAGCAGTTCTTC. The encoded protein is CASWDEQFF.

This clonotype was counted at least ten times. The chain joins TRBV6-2 or TRBV6-3 to TRBJ2-7, with D hard to call. Trimming pared 7 bases from V and 4 bases from J, leaving 8 bases between. The CDR3 runs 11 residues. Germline CDR1 is MNHEY and CDR2 is SVGEGT. CDR3 sequence reads: CASTSGYEQYF. CDR3 sequence (DNA): TGTGCCAGCACGTCGGGTTACGAGCAGTACTTC.

This clonotype was recorded at least ten times. The gene calls are TRBV15 and TRBJ1-2, with 8 bases fitting TRBD1. The length of the CDR3 is 14 residues. J lost 4 bases, V lost 5 bases, and 6 bases had no gene match. Germline V gene data show CDR1 as LNHNV and CDR2 as YYDKDF (reference sequence). The CDR3 here is CATSVDRGGYGYTF. CDR3 coding DNA: TGTGCCACCAGCGTCGACAGGGGTGGCTATGGCTACACCTTC.

This clonotype came up a few times. V gene TRBV12-3 or TRBV12-4 combines with J gene TRBJ2-1; TRBD2 matches at 13 bases. The trim removed 8 bases at V and 3 bases at J, leaving 1 base unmatched. The CDR3 sequence is 14 residues long. In nucleotides, the CDR3 is TGTGCCAGCGGACTAGCGGGAGACTACAATGAGCAGTTCTTC. Amino acids: CASGLAGDYNEQFF.

This clonotype was seen only a few times. The chain couples TRBV7-9 to TRBJ2-5; no firm D call. Trimming stripped 5 bases from V and 1 base from J, with 5 bases between. This CDR3 is 12 amino acids long. The germline V gene encodes CDR1 SEHNR and CDR2 FQNEAQ (reference sequence). The CDR3: CASSAIQETQYF. The CDR3 region has the DNA TGTGCCAGCAGCGCCATCCAAGAGACCCAGTACTTC.

The sample holds a few counts of this clonotype. The V call is TRBV12-3 or TRBV12-4, the J call TRBJ1-5, with D perhaps TRBD1 (6 bases). V was trimmed by 6 bases and J by 3 bases, leaving 12 bases between them. This CDR3 region has 14 residues. The CDR3 sequence: CASSLRDNNQPQHF. The CDR3 region has the DNA TGTGCCAGCAGCCTGCGGGACAACAATCAGCCCCAGCATTTT.

The gene calls are TRBV10-3 and TRBJ2-2, with 7 positions matching TRBD1. The CDR3 runs 14 residues. With V trimmed by 4 bases and J by 1 base, 0 bases remained unmatched. Germline CDR1 is ENHRY and CDR2 is SYGVKD. This CDR3 reads CAISGTGNTGELFF. The CDR3 coding sequence is TGTGCCATCAGTGGGACAGGGAACACCGGGGAGCTGTTTTTT.

The CDR3 sequence is CASSQDSGNGYLYNEQFF. CDR3 sequence (DNA): TGCGCCAGCAGCCAAGACAGTGGGAACGGGTATCTCTACAATGAGCAGTTCTTC. The chain recombines TRBV4-3 with TRBJ2-1; unclear D gene. Germline loops: CDR1 LGHNA, CDR2 YSLEER. Trimming pared 0 bases from V and 3 bases from J, leaving 18 bases between. The CDR3 is 18 residues long.

This clonotype appeared many times. V and J are TRBV10-3 and TRBJ1-2, with 7 bases aligning to TRBD1. The CDR3 sequence is 13 residues long. Trimming removed 6 bases from V and 4 bases from J; junction bases left unmatched: 5. Germline values: CDR1 ENHRY, CDR2 SYGVKD. CDR3 loop: CAIRGGQPYGYTF. CDR3 coding DNA: TGTGCCATCAGGGGGGGACAGCCCTATGGCTACACCTTC.

The rearrangement joins TRBV6-2 or TRBV6-3 to TRBJ2-1, with D possibly TRBD2 on 6 matching bases. V lost 2 bases, J lost 6 bases, and 20 bases lay in between. The CDR3 sequence is 17 residues long. CDR1 is MNHEY and CDR2 is SVGEGT in the germline V gene. The CDR3 here is CASSYGTLGLSSNEQFF. CDR3 sequence (DNA): TGTGCCAGCAGTTACGGGACTCTAGGGTTGTCTAGCAATGAGCAGTTCTTC.

This sequence joins TRBV6-1 and TRBJ2-7, with D possibly TRBD2 on 5 matching bases. The CDR3 extends over 14 amino acids. Germline V CDR1 and CDR2: MNHNS, SASEGT. V lost 7 bases and J 2 bases, leaving 15 bases between the germline ends. CDR3 loop: CASKSRDRAYEQYF. The DNA of the CDR3 is TGTGCCAGCAAATCCCGGGATCGTGCCTACGAGCAGTACTTC.

This clonotype has more than one count but fewer than ten. The V gene is TRBV20-1, the J gene TRBJ2-3; perhaps TRBD2 as D (7 bases). V gave up 2 bases and J gave up 5 bases, with 11 bases separating them. The CDR3 totals 13 residues. CDR1 is DFQATT and CDR2 is SNEGSKA in the germline V gene (reference sequence). The CDR3 reads CSARPGGEDTQYF. CDR3 sequence (DNA): TGCAGTGCTAGACCGGGGGGCGAAGATACGCAGTATTTT.

The chain combines TRBV20-1 with TRBJ2-3; D call uncertain. This CDR3 spans 10 amino acids. Germline loops: CDR1 DFQATT, CDR2 SNEGSKA (reference sequence). V dropped 4 bases and J dropped 6 bases, with 5 bases sitting between them. This chain's CDR3 is CSAMSDTQYF. The CDR3 DNA reads TGCAGTGCTATGTCCGATACGCAGTATTTT.

The chain links TRBV20-1 to TRBJ1-2; 9 bases fit TRBD1. The CDR3 runs 12 residues. V lost 6 bases to trimming and J lost 6 bases; unmatched junction nucleotides: 5. CDR1 DFQATT and CDR2 SNEGSKA come from the germline V gene (reference sequence). The CDR3 DNA follows: TGCAGTGCCCTCCGGGACAGGGATGGCTACACCTTC. Translation gives CSALRDRDGYTF.

This chain links TRBV29-1 with TRBJ1-2; tentatively, D is TRBD1 (5 bases). Trimming removed 5 bases at V and 8 bases at J, with 18 bases between. This CDR3 has 13 residues. Germline values: CDR1 SQVTM, CDR2 ANQGSEA. CDR3 loop: CSVSRDGGRGYTF. CDR3 nucleotide sequence: TGCAGCGTTAGCCGGGACGGAGGACGCGGCTACACCTTC.

In this sample, this clonotype turned up a few times. The chain recombines TRBV10-3 with TRBJ2-7; 7 nucleotides match TRBD1. Trimming cost V 3 bases and J 3 bases; bases outside gene matches: 8. CDR1 and CDR2 from the germline V gene are ENHRY and SYGVKD. This CDR3 contains 15 residues. The CDR3: CAISDSRGRNYEQYF. CDR3 sequence (DNA): TGTGCCATCAGTGATTCAAGGGGGCGCAACTACGAGCAGTACTTC.

This clonotype was seen a handful of times. V and J are TRBV10-3 and TRBJ1-3; 9 bases agree with TRBD1. Germline trimming cut 11 bases from V and 4 bases from J; bases unmatched to any gene: 3. This CDR3 is 12 amino acids long. Germline loops: CDR1 ENHRY, CDR2 SYGVKD. DNA for the CDR3: TGTGCCGCCGGACAGGGGGGAAACACCATATATTTT. Amino acids: CAAGQGGNTIYF.

This clonotype was picked up many times. The chain links TRBV12-3 or TRBV12-4 to TRBJ2-3; TRBD1 is a possible D gene (6 bases). The V end was cut by 5 bases, the J end by 4 bases, with 10 bases between. CDR3 length: 13 amino acids. The CDR3 nucleotides are TGTGCCAGCAGTCAACAGGGCTCAGATACGCAGTATTTT. As protein: CASSQQGSDTQYF.

The CDR3 sequence: CSARGGGAYYEQYF. The CDR3 nucleotides read TGCAGTGCTAGGGGCGGGGGTGCTTACTACGAGCAGTACTTC. The J gene is TRBJ2-7, the V gene TRBV20-1; 7 bases are a match to TRBD2. CDR1 and CDR2 from the germline V gene are DFQATT and SNEGSKA (reference sequence). V trimming: 3 bases; J trimming: 3 bases; junction bases outside the gene matches: 8. The CDR3 loop spans 14 amino acids.

The chain has TRBV20-1 and TRBJ2-7; D is unresolved. The germline gives CDR1 DFQATT, CDR2 SNEGSKA (reference sequence). This CDR3 has 13 residues. Trimming shortened V by 1 base and J by 3 bases, and 10 bases separated the two germline ends. DNA of the CDR3: TGCAGTGCTAGAGGGGAAGCCCACTACGAGCAGTACTTC. Its protein product is CSARGEAHYEQYF.